The 10 T cell receptor beta chains presented below share a single source sample, sequenced in a study of blood T cells in healthy people across ages. The authors ran a second PCR of about 7 to 11 cycles using a sample-barcoded 5' primer and a J-beta primer mix. TCRdb passed the 5' RACE reads through MiXCR, listing each CDR3 protein once. The data show 800,000 or so distinct CDR3 sequences, roughly 60% seen once. Sequencing was done on a sample of blood. The receptors were gathered from a man in his thirties or forties in good health.

CDR3 coding DNA: TGCGCCAGCAGCTCCCGGACTAGCAGGGCCTACGAGCAGTACTTC. It specifies CASSSRTSRAYEQYF. V and J are TRBV5-1 and TRBJ2-7; 8 bases agree with TRBD2. The germline CDR1 and CDR2 sequences are SGHRS and YFSETQ. This CDR3 spans 15 amino acids. V gave up 3 bases and J gave up 2 bases; unmatched junction bases: 7.

This clonotype was recorded only once. The V call is TRBV6-2 or TRBV6-3, the J call TRBJ1-5; the D is unclear. V shed 0 bases and J shed 7 bases, with 7 bases lying between them. CDR1 and CDR2 from the germline V gene are MNHEY and SVGEGT. The CDR3 loop spans 13 amino acids. The DNA of the CDR3 is TGTGCCAGCAGTTACTCGGTCGAACAGCCCCAGCATTTT. The encoded protein is CASSYSVEQPQHF.

The chain carries TRBV10-3 and TRBJ1-5; D unresolved. The CDR3 runs 12 residues. V was shortened by 8 bases and J by 3 bases, with 8 bases between the two germline ends. Germline loops: CDR1 ENHRY, CDR2 SYGVKD. The chain's CDR3 is CAIAENNQPQHF. The CDR3 DNA follows: TGTGCCATCGCAGAAAACAATCAGCCCCAGCATTTT.

The rearrangement links TRBV28 to TRBJ1-1; D uncertain. CDR1 and CDR2 from the germline V gene are MDHEN and SYDVKM. The V end lost 4 bases, the J end lost 6 bases, and 12 bases lay between the germline ends. This CDR3 has 13 residues. The CDR3 here is CASSSPRFAEAFF. In DNA form, the CDR3 reads TGTGCCAGCAGTTCCCCGCGGTTCGCTGAAGCTTTCTTT.

V is TRBV14 and J is TRBJ2-3; D ambiguous. V shed 7 bases and J shed 2 bases, with 10 bases lying between them. The CDR3 runs to 13 residues. Looked up from germline, CDR1 is SGHDN and CDR2 is FVKESK. CDR3 DNA sequence: TGTGCCAGCACCCGACACCCCACAGATACGCAGTATTTT. The encoded protein is CASTRHPTDTQYF.

This chain joins TRBV5-1 and TRBJ2-7; D is unresolved. The CDR3 contains 15 residues. Per germline, CDR1 SGHRS and CDR2 YFSETQ. V lost 4 bases, J lost 3 bases, and 17 bases lay in between. The DNA for the CDR3 is TGCGCCAGCAGCCCGTCGAGGAGAAGCCTCTACGAGCAGTACTTC. It codes for CASSPSRRSLYEQYF. The full variable domain, rest sourced from reference TRBV5-1 and TRBJ2-7, is KAGVTQTPRYLIKTRGQQVTLSCSPISGHRSVSWYQQTPGQGLQFLFEYFSETQRNKGNFPGRFSGRQFSNSRSEMNVSTLELGDSALYLCASSPSRRSLYEQYFGPGTRLTVT.

The chain joins TRBV6-5 to TRBJ1-1; unclear D gene. The CDR3 runs 16 residues. Germline CDR1 MNHEY, CDR2 SVGAGI. The V end lost 2 bases, the J end lost 0 bases, and 13 bases lay between the germline ends. In DNA, the CDR3 is TGTGCCAGCAGTTACAGAGGGTTCCCGCTGAACACTGAAGCTTTCTTT. It yields the protein CASSYRGFPLNTEAFF.

The chain links TRBV12-3 or TRBV12-4 to TRBJ2-3; D perhaps matches TRBD1 (5 bases). Deletions cut 2 bases from V and 4 bases from J, with 10 bases between. The CDR3 loop spans 14 amino acids. The CDR3 coding sequence is TGTGCCAGCAGTTTAACAGGAAGCCCAGATACGCAGTATTTT. It encodes CASSLTGSPDTQYF.

The chain uses TRBV20-1 and TRBJ2-5; the D gene is possibly TRBD1 (6 bases). This CDR3 has 12 residues. The V and J ends lost 5 bases and 5 bases respectively, with 12 bases between them. CDR1 DFQATT and CDR2 SNEGSKA come from the germline V gene (reference sequence). CDR3 nucleotides: TGCAGTGCTGTCAGGGGCGGGGAGACCCAGTACTTC. Its protein is CSAVRGGETQYF.

The chain is built from TRBV2 and TRBJ2-7; TRBD1 aligns across 7 bases. CDR3 length: 11 amino acids. Germline-derived CDR1 and CDR2 are SNHLY and FYNNEI. V lost 3 bases to trimming and J lost 12 bases; unmatched junction nucleotides: 5. CDR3 nucleotide sequence: TGTGCCAGCAGTGACACAGGGGATCTGTACTTC. It yields the protein CASSDTGDLYF.